This T cell receptor (beta chain) emerged from a study of radiation and T cells in renal cell carcinoma (dated by TCRdb to the early 2020s). About the investigation overall: The samples were obtained from a clinical trial, where primary renal cell carcinomas were treated with 15 Gy stereotactic body radiation therapy and then removed by nephrectomy 4 weeks afterward. Across all 50 or so samples, 4,016,671 unique CDR3 nucleotide sequences, encoding 2 million to 3 million unique CDR3 amino acid sequences, were identified. In total, 50 to 55 samples underwent TCR beta sequencing: roughly 25 tumors plus 27 peripheral blood samples.

A distance of 8 bases separates the germline ends of V and J, which lose 6 bases and 0 bases respectively. The germline V gene gives CDR1 as SGHDN and CDR2 as FVKESK. The CDR3 holds 14 amino acids from the cysteine to the phenylalanine. The entry retains the CDR3 DNA only, 42 bases that are in frame from base 1. About this clone: Which antigen it targets is not known. The sample holds no much larger clone one base away, and base qualities are not on file.

The intended sense of this specimen's time point label: blood 2 weeks post-SBRT. Reading the label with the study, this specimen's treatment or condition is: 15 Gy SBRT to primary tumor, nephrectomy 4 weeks later. Serial peripheral blood from radiation-treated patients was sampled at baseline, 2 weeks and 4 weeks after SBRT to track tumor-enriched clonotypes. Renal cell carcinoma with clear cell pathology was present in all patients. The QIAamp DNA Blood Mini Kit (Qiagen) was used to prepare genomic DNA for TCR sequencing. Only samples passing all quality control checks were included in the analyses. Following the manufacturer's recommendations, the immunoSEQ kit was used to generate TCR beta libraries from genomic DNA. For library preparation, a first multiplex PCR was performed with proprietary primers, followed by a second PCR in which unique barcodes were added, and bead cleanups were performed after each round. Each sample batch included a kit-provided positive control reaction and a negative control reaction. The final libraries were assessed on an Agilent 4200 TapeStation D1000 ScreenTape, pooled by volume, and quantified by qPCR. Sequencing was performed on an Illumina NextSeq500 with a MidOutput 150-cycle cartridge, and 156 Read1 and 15 Index1 cycles were run with kit custom primers. The pooled library was loaded at 1.0 pM with roughly 19% PhiX control spiked in. The original methods were these. The vendor-processed data were analyzed in R, and a clonotype was defined as all T cells that share the same CDR3 nucleotide sequence. In the clone abundance analyses, frequencies in each sample were normalized to that sample's 10,000 most abundant clones. Public T cell clones, which averaged fewer than five per sample, were excluded before analysis. Tumor-enriched clonotypes and baseline blood-enriched clonotypes were defined as those with an abundance difference of at least 32-fold between compartments. Clonotypes expanded or contracted between blood time points were identified with a beta-binomial differential abundance model. Tumor-blood repertoire similarity was measured with the Baroni-Urbani and Buser coefficient, and groups were compared using two-tailed Wilcoxon tests in R. TCRdb stores this immuneACCESS table with in-frame sequences only. Part of the clones is absent; in the studies checked, under half of the shortfall reflects unresolved V genes, and no reason is known for the rest. V, J and clone size are those of that table, while D and trimming were read from the DNA. The sample table contains 100,000 to 150,000 clones; only one count was recorded for 65% to 85% of them. 5.8% of the sample is in the top ten clones.

What the study reported, not specific to this receptor: Because pretreatment tumor biopsies were not available, the study could not determine whether clonotypes were already present within the tumor at baseline. Dynamics of the blood repertoire were not tracked past 4 weeks after treatment. Effects of radiation dose or scheduling on the TCR repertoire could not be addressed with the single-armed trial design. In blood, the top tumor clonotypes increased between baseline and 2 weeks post-radiation and then shrank by 4 weeks, which suggests that tumor-resident clones expanded only transiently.

This sequence uses TRBV14 and TRBJ2-2, with TRBD1 perhaps the D gene, on 5 matching bases. The TCR originated in a man in his fifties with renal cell carcinoma. The specimen was blood, collected from a patient whose treatment included radiotherapy and nephrectomy. The CDR3 protein is CASSRTSNTGELFF. The nucleotide sequence is TGTGCCAGCAGTAGGACATCGAACACCGGGGAGCTGTTTTTT.